One TCR beta chain is described in this entry. Its antigen is still unknown. Nothing much larger sits one base from this clone, and base qualities are not available. Inclusive of the bounding cysteine and phenylalanine, the CDR3 is 13 residues long. The retained sequence is limited to the CDR3, 39 bases, with the frame set at the first base. According to the germline V gene, CDR1 reads SGDLS and CDR2 reads YYNGEE. V sheds 0 bases and J sheds 2 bases, leaving 4 bases between their ends. Patients with autoimmune disease history or receiving systemic immunosuppression were excluded from the trial. Peripheral blood for TCR sequencing was collected from all dose cohorts at baseline, on cycle 4 day 1, and on cycle 7 day 1. Samples came from an open-label, multicenter, first-in-human phase I dose-escalation trial of ivuxolimab. Adults with locally advanced or metastatic melanoma, renal cell carcinoma, hepatocellular carcinoma or head and neck squamous cell carcinoma were enrolled in the trial. CD4+ and CD8+ T cells were sorted separately from peripheral blood before TCR sequencing.

This specimen belongs to a study of OX40 agonist ivuxolimab in advanced cancers. Some background on the complete study: Ivuxolimab, which targeted the costimulatory receptor OX40 (CD134), was an agonistic, fully human IgG2 monoclonal antibody. Intravenous ivuxolimab was administered to patients every 2 weeks at six dose levels: 0.01, 0.1, 0.3, 1.5, 3 and 10 mg/kg. Of the roughly 50 dose-escalation patients, hepatocellular carcinoma was present in around 20, melanoma in approximately 15, renal cell carcinoma in 9 and head and neck cancer in 9. In the dose-escalation cohort, approximately 82% of patients were male, and the mean age was approximately 64 years, with a range of roughly 20 to 80. Patients were allowed to have had prior anti-PD-1, anti-PD-L1 or anti-CTLA-4 therapy, and around two fifths of the dose-escalation patients had been treated with checkpoint inhibitors. Partial responses occurred in three dose-escalation patients: two with cutaneous melanoma and one with hepatocellular carcinoma. The point of sequencing TCRbeta in the periphery was to test whether ivuxolimab changed TCR sequence diversity and drove clonal T-cell expansion. The paper reports the monotherapy dose-escalation portion (N ≈ 52 patients) of the phase I ivuxolimab trial. Overall study outcomes, separate from this receptor: At doses of 0.1 to 3.0 mg/kg, clonal expansion of both CD4+ and CD8+ blood T cells was observed from baseline to week 6. Low levels of normalized T-cell clonal expansion were also seen in some nonresponding patients. In the 0.1-3.0 mg/kg groups, partial responders were among the patients with the lowest normalized peripheral clonal expansion, particularly in CD8+ T cells. After ivuxolimab, expanded clones were on average more numerous among CD8+ T cells than among CD4+ T cells. Which antigens the clonally expanded peripheral T cells were specific for was not determined.

Genomic DNA was isolated from the sorted cells so that the TCRbeta CDR3 region could be sequenced. TCRbeta CDR3 regions were sequenced using the immunoSEQ Assay. TCRdb limited this immuneACCESS table to in-frame rearrangements with V and J called. A share of clones is missing; checked studies link under half to unresolved V genes, and the rest is unexplained. Across this sample there are 15,000 to 25,000 clones, with approximately 73% seen only once. About 13% of the sample is in the top ten clones. Here the sequenced sample was CD4+ or CD8+ T cells sorted from blood, taken in a trial of the OX40 agonist ivuxolimab. This receptor was obtained from an adult with an advanced solid tumor such as melanoma, head and neck, liver or kidney cancer. Here the chain combines TRBV9 and TRBJ2-3, with the D gene not confidently named. CDR3 region: CASSVGYTDTQYF. In nucleotide form, the sequence is TGTGCCAGCAGCGTAGGCTACACAGATACGCAGTATTTT.